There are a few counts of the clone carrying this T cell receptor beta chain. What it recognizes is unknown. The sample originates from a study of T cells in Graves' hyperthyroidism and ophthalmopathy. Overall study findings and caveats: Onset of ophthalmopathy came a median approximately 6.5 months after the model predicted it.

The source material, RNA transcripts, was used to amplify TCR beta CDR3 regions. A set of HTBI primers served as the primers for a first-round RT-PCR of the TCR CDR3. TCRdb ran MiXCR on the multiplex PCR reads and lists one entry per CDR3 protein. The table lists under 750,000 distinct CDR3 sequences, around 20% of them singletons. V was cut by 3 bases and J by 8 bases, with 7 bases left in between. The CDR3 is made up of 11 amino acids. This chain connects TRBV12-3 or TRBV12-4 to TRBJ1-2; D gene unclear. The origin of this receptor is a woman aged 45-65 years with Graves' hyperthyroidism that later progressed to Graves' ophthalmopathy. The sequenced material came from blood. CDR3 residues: CASSFGVGYTF. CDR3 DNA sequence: TGTGCCAGCAGTTTTGGTGTGGGCTACACCTTC.